These 3 T cell receptor beta chains came from one sample sequenced in a study of cytomegalovirus exposure and HLA in healthy donors. In the PCR, 60 Vbeta and 13 Jbeta primers were used. Clones were sequenced by immunoSEQ multiplex PCR, and TCRdb holds only the in-frame ones, with some missing. The table has roughly 220,000 clones, more than 75% seen once. Sequenced: PBMCs. Receptor source: a woman aged 40-49 years in good health and CMV-seronegative.

The chain has TRBV28 and TRBJ2-2, with 7 bases lining up with TRBD2. Germline trimming cut 7 bases from V and 4 bases from J; bases unmatched to any gene: 9. Germline CDR1 and CDR2: MDHEN and SYDVKM. The CDR3 runs 15 residues. The CDR3 DNA reads TGTGCCAGCATCGACGGGGGGACGGGCACCGGGGAGCTGTTTTTT. Its translation is CASIDGGTGTGELFF. Together with reference TRBV28 and TRBJ2-2, the CDR3 gives the full variable domain: DVKVTQSSRYLVKRTGEKVFLECVQDMDHENMFWYRQDPGLGLRLIYFSYDVKMKEKGDIPEGYSVSREKKERFSLILESASTNQTSMYLCASIDGGTGTGELFFGEGSRLTVL.

The CDR3 loop reads CASRRGMNTEAFF. The CDR3 DNA sequence: TGTGCCAGCAGACGGGGGATGAACACTGAAGCTTTCTTT. The V and J genes are TRBV6-5 and TRBJ1-1; TRBD1 might be the D (5 bases). The germline V gene encodes CDR1 MNHEY and CDR2 SVGAGI. V was shortened by 6 bases and J by 0 bases, with 8 bases between the two germline ends. This CDR3 spans 13 amino acids.

The genes are TRBV5-4 and TRBJ2-7; 12 bases match TRBD2. V shed 3 bases and J 3 bases; nucleotides not matched to a gene: 4. CDR1 and CDR2 from the germline V gene are SGHNT and YYREEE (reference sequence). The CDR3 spans 15 residues. CDR3 region: CASSSRTSGDYEQYF. The CDR3 coding sequence is TGTGCCAGCAGCTCCCGGACTAGCGGGGACTACGAGCAGTACTTC.